This T cell receptor beta chain is from a study of patients and donors after allogeneic stem cell transplantation. One entry per CDR3 protein results from TCRdb running MiXCR on the RT-PCR reads. The sample holds approximately 38,000 distinct CDR3 sequences; roughly 30% are singletons and the top ten take roughly 78%. Sequencing was done on a sample of blood, either unsorted or a sorted T cell fraction (not recorded which). The TCR was taken from a human donor who was either an allogeneic HSCT recipient or a stem cell or donor lymphocyte infusion donor (not recorded which). It is not recorded whose cells these are; they may come from a transplant donor.

CDR3 DNA sequence: TGTGCCAGCGCCGGGACTAGCGGGAGGGACGAGCAGTACTTC. Translating it yields CASAGTSGRDEQYF. The chain employs TRBV21-1 and TRBJ2-7; no check of the table's D call, TRBD2, against the DNA was made. TRBV21-1 is a pseudogene locus. This CDR3 is built from 14 residues.